Included here is one TCR beta chain sequence, with context. The antigen is undetermined. These data come from a study of OX40 agonist ivuxolimab in advanced cancers. Study results and limitations: Researchers report that CD8+ T cells had, on average, more expanded clones than CD4+. At doses 0.1 to 3.0 mg/kg, CD4+ and CD8+ clones expanded.

The protocol was immunoSEQ multiplex PCR, while the TCRdb copy is restricted to in-frame clones and leaves out a portion. The sample carries roughly 42,000 clones, approximately 86% recorded once. Trimming removed 2 bases from V and 5 bases from J, with 4 bases in between. Looked up from germline, CDR1 is MNHEY and CDR2 is SMNVEV (reference sequence). This CDR3 contains 11 residues. The V and J genes are TRBV27 and TRBJ2-7; D is uncertain. The sample here was CD4+ or CD8+ T cells sorted from blood, taken in a trial of the OX40 agonist ivuxolimab. This receptor was obtained from an adult with an advanced solid tumor such as melanoma, head and neck, liver or kidney cancer. CDR3 sequence (DNA): TGTGCCAGCAGTTTAGGGGACGAGCAGTACTTC. It is translated as CASSLGDEQYF.